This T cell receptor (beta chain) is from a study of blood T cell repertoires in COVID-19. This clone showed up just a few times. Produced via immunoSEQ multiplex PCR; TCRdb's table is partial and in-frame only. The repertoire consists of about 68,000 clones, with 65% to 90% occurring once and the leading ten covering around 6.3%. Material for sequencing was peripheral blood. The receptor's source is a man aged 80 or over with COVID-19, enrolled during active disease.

CDR3 sequence reads: CASSLGGTVEKLFF. The CDR3 bases are TGTGCCAGCAGCTTAGGAGGCACGGTTGAAAAACTGTTTTTT. This rearrangement joins TRBV7-2 to TRBJ1-4, with no clear D. V was cut by 1 base and J by 7 bases, with 10 bases left in between. CDR3 length equals 14 residues. Germline values: CDR1 SGHTA, CDR2 FQGNSA.